The 22 T cell receptor beta chains listed next were all sequenced from one sample in a study of shared clonotypes between healthy human individuals. The repertoire was sequenced with immunoSEQ multiplex PCR; TCRdb's copy has only in-frame clones and lacks some. Here the sample spans over a million clones, approximately 76% being singletons. What was sequenced was memory CD4+ T cells sorted from blood. Subset noted: CD45RA-negative fraction. All receptors derive from a man younger than 35 in good health.

This CDR3 is CAWSLPDGGYSNQPQHF. The CDR3 DNA is TGTGCCTGGAGTCTGCCTGACGGAGGGTATAGCAATCAGCCCCAGCATTTT. This chain uses TRBV30 with TRBJ1-5; D not resolved. CDR3 length: 17 amino acids. Germline V gene sequence: CDR1 GTSNPN, CDR2 SVGIG (reference sequence). V was cut by 2 bases and J by 0 bases, with 17 bases left in between.

The chain carries TRBV21-1 and TRBJ2-7; TRBD2 is the table's D call and was not checked against the DNA. TRBV21-1 is a pseudogene segment. There are 14 residues in the CDR3. The CDR3 DNA sequence: TGTGCCAGCAGACCGGGACTAGCGGACTACGAGCAGTACTTC. Its translation is CASRPGLADYEQYF.

The chain employs TRBV4-1 and TRBJ2-1; D gene ambiguous. The CDR3 covers 17 residues. CDR1 and CDR2 (germline): MGHRA, YSYEKL. The V and J ends lost 0 bases and 4 bases respectively, with 16 bases between them. Written as DNA, the CDR3 is TGCGCCAGCAGCCAAGAGTCGCATCCTGATAATTACAATGAGCAGTTCTTC. Its translation: CASSQESHPDNYNEQFF.

The chain employs TRBV7-3 and TRBJ2-3; no clear D gene. The ends were cut back, 5 bases at V and 4 bases at J, with 10 bases in the middle. CDR3 length equals 13 residues. Germline assignment: CDR1 SGHTA and CDR2 FQGTGA. CDR3: CASSAAWSDTQYF. In DNA form, the CDR3 reads TGTGCCAGCAGCGCCGCGTGGTCAGATACGCAGTATTTT.

This rearrangement joins TRBV7-9 to TRBJ2-5, with D perhaps matching TRBD1 (5 bases). The CDR3 loop spans 15 amino acids. Deletions cut 5 bases from V and 3 bases from J, with 16 bases between. CDR1 is SEHNR, CDR2 FQNEAQ, per germline (reference sequence). CDR3: CASSLRLKTEETQYF. CDR3 DNA sequence: TGTGCCAGCAGCCTAAGATTGAAGACAGAAGAGACCCAGTACTTC. The whole variable domain, remainder taken from reference TRBV7-9 and TRBJ2-5, is DTGVSQNPRHKITKRGQNVTFRCDPISEHNRLYWYRQTLGQGPEFLTYFQNEAQLEKSRLLSDRFSAERPKGSFSTLEIQRTEQGDSAMYLCASSLRLKTEETQYFGPGTRLLVL.

The chain links TRBV6-1 to TRBJ2-3, with 7 bases lining up with TRBD2. The V gene's germline CDR1 is MNHNS and CDR2 SASEGT. The CDR3 is 14 residues long. The V and J ends lost 11 bases and 5 bases, in that order; junction bases with no gene match: 13. As DNA, the CDR3 is TGTGCCTCCGCCCGGGGGGATCAAGGAGATACGCAGTATTTT. Translation: CASARGDQGDTQYF.

This chain uses TRBV19 with TRBJ2-4, with TRBD1 as a possible D gene (6 bases). Trimming stripped 7 bases from V and 0 bases from J, with 13 bases between. The CDR3 runs 15 residues. Germline assignment: CDR1 LNHDA and CDR2 SQIVND (reference sequence). The CDR3 coding sequence is TGTGCCAGTACACAGGGAACCTTAGCCAAAAACATTCAGTACTTC. It specifies CASTQGTLAKNIQYF.

The table lists this clone with a few counts. V and J are TRBV5-1 and TRBJ1-6; 9 positions match TRBD1. The J segment lost 8 bases and the V segment lost 0 bases, leaving 0 bases of the junction unmatched. The CDR3 length is 14 residues. The V gene's germline CDR1 is SGHRS and CDR2 YFSETQ. CDR3 DNA sequence: TGCGCCAGCAGCTTGGGGACAGGGGATTCACCCCTCCACTTT. Its translation: CASSLGTGDSPLHF.

CDR3 loop: CASSGSGRQAETQYF. DNA of the CDR3: TGTGCCAGCTCCGGCAGCGGGAGGCAAGCGGAGACCCAGTACTTC. The chain employs TRBV18 and TRBJ2-5; 9 bases agree with TRBD2. Germline values: CDR1 KGHSH, CDR2 LQKENI. CDR3 length: 15 amino acids. V shed 6 bases and J 5 bases; nucleotides not matched to a gene: 10. Supplemented by reference TRBV18 and TRBJ2-5, the full variable domain reads NAGVMQNPRHLVRRRGQEARLRCSPMKGHSHVYWYRQLPEEGLKFMVYLQKENIIDESGMPKERFSAEFPKEGPSILRIQQVVRGDSAAYFCASSGSGRQAETQYFGPGTRLLVL.

The chain uses TRBV27 and TRBJ2-5; 12 nucleotides agree with TRBD1. There are 21 residues in the CDR3. Germline V gene data show CDR1 as MNHEY and CDR2 as SMNVEV (reference sequence). With 6 bases clipped from V and 2 bases from J, the junction kept 22 bases outside the gene matches. Written as DNA, the CDR3 is TGTGCCAGCAGCCACCCCTGCCGACCGGGACAGGGGGCCGAGAGGCAAGAGACCCAGTACTTC. It specifies CASSHPCRPGQGAERQETQYF.

This chain uses TRBV5-6 with TRBJ1-1; D call uncertain. Germline CDR1 SGHDT, CDR2 YYEEEE. The CDR3 has 15 amino acids. V shed 0 bases and J shed 1 base, with 10 bases lying between them. The CDR3 protein is CASSLALEGNTEAFF. In DNA, the CDR3 is TGTGCCAGCAGCTTGGCCTTAGAGGGGAACACTGAAGCTTTCTTT.

V is TRBV27 and J is TRBJ2-7; D unclear. This CDR3 spans 15 amino acids. Germline V lookup: CDR1 MNHEY, CDR2 SMNVEV (reference sequence). Trimming took off 3 bases at V and 1 base at J, with 13 bases between the two ends. The CDR3 region is CASSFRGQISYEQYF. CDR3 nucleotide sequence: TGTGCCAGCAGTTTCCGAGGTCAGATATCCTACGAGCAGTACTTC.

This clone has only a few counts. The chain recombines TRBV28 with TRBJ1-5, with D possibly being TRBD1 (5 bases). Trimming took off 3 bases at V and 4 bases at J, with 10 bases between the two ends. CDR3 length: 14 residues. CDR1 MDHEN and CDR2 SYDVKM come from the germline V gene. In nucleotides, the CDR3 is TGTGCCAGCAGTTTGGGGGACCGGAATCAGCCCCAGCATTTT. Protein: CASSLGDRNQPQHF.

The V call is TRBV5-3, the J call TRBJ1-4, with no clear D. TRBV5-3 is annotated as an ORF whose role is uncertain. The CDR3 sequence is 12 residues long. V lost 3 bases and J 3 bases, leaving 3 bases between the germline ends. The CDR3 sequence is CARSWPNEKLFF. As DNA, the CDR3 is TGTGCCAGAAGCTGGCCTAATGAAAAACTGTTTTTT.

The chain recombines TRBV7-3 with TRBJ2-5, with 9 bases lining up with TRBD1. Losses at the gene ends were 6 bases for V and 4 bases for J; bases not matched to a gene: 6. CDR1 and CDR2 (germline): SGHTA, FQGTGA. This CDR3 has 14 residues. CDR3 region: CASSLQGAGETQYF. The CDR3 bases are TGTGCCAGCAGTTTACAGGGGGCAGGAGAGACCCAGTACTTC.

This chain joins TRBV7-2 and TRBJ2-5; 8 bases are shared with TRBD2. This CDR3 is 17 amino acids long. The germline CDR1 and CDR2 sequences are SGHTA and FQGNSA. V shed 2 bases and J 2 bases; nucleotides not matched to a gene: 10. CDR3 region: CASSLSRGGGSQETQYF. CDR3 in DNA: TGTGCCAGCAGCTTAAGTCGTGGCGGGGGGAGTCAAGAGACCCAGTACTTC.

This chain connects TRBV11-3 to TRBJ2-1; 10 bases map to TRBD2. With 5 bases clipped from V and 6 bases from J, the junction kept 4 bases outside the gene matches. The CDR3 covers 14 residues. Germline lookup yields CDR1 SGHNT and CDR2 YENEEA. CDR3 sequence: CASSLSGRTNEQFF. The CDR3 DNA follows: TGTGCCAGCAGCCTTAGCGGGAGGACCAATGAGCAGTTCTTC.

This chain connects TRBV6-9 to TRBJ2-5; 9 positions agree with TRBD2. With the DNA end fitting TRBJ2-7 better, the J assignment may be wrong. This CDR3 is built from 17 residues. Germline CDR1 MNHGY, CDR2 SVAAGI. The CDR3 loop is CASSLGLAHAPYYEQYF. CDR3 nucleotide sequence: TGTGCCAGCAGTCTCGGACTAGCGCACGCTCCTTACTACGAGCAGTACTTC.

The chain carries TRBV5-1 and TRBJ1-2; TRBD1 is a possible D gene (6 bases). The length of the CDR3 is 16 residues. Germline V gives CDR1 SGHRS, CDR2 YFSETQ. Trimming took 0 bases from V and 8 from J, leaving 20 bases between them. This chain's CDR3 is CASSLDLQGLGGGYTF. CDR3 DNA: TGCGCCAGCAGCTTGGACCTTCAGGGGTTGGGCGGGGGCTACACCTTC.

The genes are TRBV5-6 and TRBJ2-7, with D hard to call. V was trimmed by 4 bases and J by 5 bases, leaving 22 bases between them. This CDR3 has 16 residues. The germline CDR1 and CDR2 sequences are SGHDT and YYEEEE. This chain's CDR3 is CASSQLGYQGSHEQYF. For the CDR3, the DNA is TGTGCCAGCAGCCAGTTAGGTTACCAAGGGTCCCACGAGCAGTACTTC.

This clone was counted only a few times. The identical CDR3 is also encoded by other nucleotide sequences in the sample. The chain combines TRBV2 with TRBJ1-5; D remains unclear. Germline V gene sequence: CDR1 SNHLY, CDR2 FYNNEI. The CDR3 runs to 12 residues. V lost 4 bases and J 3 bases, leaving 4 bases between the germline ends. This CDR3 is CASSGFNQPQHF. The CDR3 DNA is TGTGCCAGCAGTGGCTTCAATCAGCCCCAGCATTTT.

The V and J genes are TRBV18 and TRBJ1-1; D is uncertain. This CDR3 has 18 residues. Germline V lookup: CDR1 KGHSH, CDR2 LQKENI. V was shortened by 5 bases and J by 4 bases, with 26 bases between the two germline ends. The CDR3 protein is CASSTSTASPTFLTEAFF. The CDR3 DNA follows: TGTGCCAGCTCAACCTCAACGGCCAGCCCCACATTCCTCACTGAAGCTTTCTTT. The entire variable domain, with the rest obtained from reference TRBV18 and TRBJ1-1, is as follows: NAGVMQNPRHLVRRRGQEARLRCSPMKGHSHVYWYRQLPEEGLKFMVYLQKENIIDESGMPKERFSAEFPKEGPSILRIQQVVRGDSAAYFCASSTSTASPTFLTEAFFGQGTRLTVV.